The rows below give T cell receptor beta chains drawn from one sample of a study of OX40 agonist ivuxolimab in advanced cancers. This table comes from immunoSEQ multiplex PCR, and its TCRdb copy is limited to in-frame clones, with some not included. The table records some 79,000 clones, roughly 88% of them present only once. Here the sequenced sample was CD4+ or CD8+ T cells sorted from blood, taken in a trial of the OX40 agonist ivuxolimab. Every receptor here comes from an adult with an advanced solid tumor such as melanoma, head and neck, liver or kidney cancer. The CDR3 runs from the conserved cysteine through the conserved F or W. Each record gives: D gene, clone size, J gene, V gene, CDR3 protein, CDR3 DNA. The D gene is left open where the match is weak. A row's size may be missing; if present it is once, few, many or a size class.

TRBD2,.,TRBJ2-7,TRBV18,CASSIGLADSYEQYF,TGTGCCAGCTCTATTGGGCTAGCGGACTCCTACGAGCAGTACTTC
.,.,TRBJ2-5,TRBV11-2,CASSLEEGRRETQYF,TGTGCCAGCAGCTTAGAGGAGGGACGACGGGAGACCCAGTACTTC
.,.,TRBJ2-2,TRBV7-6,CASRESAGTNTGELFF,TGTGCCAGCAGGGAATCGGCGGGTACGAACACCGGGGAGCTGTTTTTT
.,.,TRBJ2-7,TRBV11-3,CASAAGTSYEQYF,TGTGCCAGTGCGGCAGGCACCTCCTACGAGCAGTACTTC
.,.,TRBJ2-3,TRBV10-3,CATGTEGDTQYF,TGTGCCACGGGGACTGAGGGAGATACGCAGTATTTT
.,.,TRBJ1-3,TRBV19,CASRIPDSGNTIYF,TGTGCCAGTAGAATACCGGACTCTGGAAACACCATATATTTT
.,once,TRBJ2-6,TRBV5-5,CASSFLGNGANVLTF,TGTGCCAGCAGCTTCTTAGGGAACGGGGCCAACGTCCTGACTTTC
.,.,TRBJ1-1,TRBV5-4,CASRSRELDEAFF,TGTGCCAGCAGGTCCAGGGAGCTTGATGAAGCTTTCTTT
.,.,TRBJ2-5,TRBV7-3,CASSPGEGLLKTQYF,TGTGCCAGCAGCCCAGGAGAGGGCCTGCTGAAGACCCAGTACTTC
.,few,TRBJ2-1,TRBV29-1,CSVPGRSLHNEQFF,TGCAGCGTCCCGGGACGCTCACTTCACAATGAGCAGTTCTTC
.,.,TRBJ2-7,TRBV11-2,CASSFGDWNYEQYF,TGTGCCAGCAGCTTCGGCGACTGGAACTACGAGCAGTACTTC
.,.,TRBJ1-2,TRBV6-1,CASSDLGAGGYTF,TGTGCCAGCAGTGATCTGGGGGCGGGAGGCTACACCTTC
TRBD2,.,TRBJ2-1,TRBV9,CASSPSGFSYNEQFF,TGTGCCAGCAGCCCTAGCGGGTTCTCCTACAATGAGCAGTTCTTC
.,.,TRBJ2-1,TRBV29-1,CSVEPGHNEQFF,TGCAGCGTTGAACCAGGTCACAATGAGCAGTTCTTC
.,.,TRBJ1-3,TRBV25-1,CASSASSGNTIYF,TGTGCCAGCAGTGCGAGCTCTGGAAACACCATATATTTT
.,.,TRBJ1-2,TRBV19,CASSAQVTLYGYTF,TGTGCCAGTAGTGCCCAGGTGACCCTCTATGGCTACACCTTC
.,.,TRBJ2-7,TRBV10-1,CASSESRFPNEQYF,TGCGCCAGCAGTGAGTCCAGATTCCCCAACGAGCAGTACTTC
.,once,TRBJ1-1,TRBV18,CASSRPRAGREMNTEAFF,TGTGCCAGCTCACGGCCGCGGGCAGGGAGGGAAATGAACACTGAAGCTTTCTTT
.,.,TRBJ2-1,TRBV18,CASSPPRTIRDNWFPGQFF,TGTGCCAGCTCACCACCTAGAACTATTCGGGACAATTGGTTCCCTGGGCAGTTCTTC
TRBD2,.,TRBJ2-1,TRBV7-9,CASSNPGGPENEQFF,TGTGCCAGCAGCAACCCGGGAGGGCCGGAAAATGAGCAGTTCTTC
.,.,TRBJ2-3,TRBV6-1,CASSDEYVGRGVDTQYF,TGTGCCAGCAGTGACGAGTACGTGGGACGTGGAGTGGATACGCAGTATTTT
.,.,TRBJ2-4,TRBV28,CAGSTGRGDIQYF,TGTGCCGGATCAACGGGGAGGGGGGACATTCAGTACTTC
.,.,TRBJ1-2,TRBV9,CASSVAVPGSSGYTF,TGTGCCAGCAGCGTAGCTGTCCCGGGGAGTAGTGGCTACACCTTC
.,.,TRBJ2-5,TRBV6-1,CASSDLGWSETQYF,TGTGCCAGCAGTGATCTGGGGTGGTCAGAGACCCAGTACTTC
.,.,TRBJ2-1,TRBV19,CASSTRVVLYNEQFF,TGTGCCAGTAGTACCCGGGTTGTACTGTACAATGAGCAGTTCTTC
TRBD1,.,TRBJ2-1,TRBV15,CATSSLGVWDRGTNSYNEQFF,TGTGCCACCAGCTCCCTCGGGGTTTGGGACAGGGGCACAAACTCCTACAATGAGCAGTTCTTC
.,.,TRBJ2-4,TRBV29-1,CSVEEDRLNIQYF,TGCAGCGTTGAAGAGGACAGATTAAACATTCAGTACTTC
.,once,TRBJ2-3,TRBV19,CASSLPSFGARTDTQYF,TGTGCCAGTAGTCTCCCCTCCTTTGGGGCCCGGACGGATACGCAGTATTTT
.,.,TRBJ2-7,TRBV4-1,CASSPQGYEQYF,TGCGCCAGCAGCCCGCAGGGCTACGAGCAGTACTTC
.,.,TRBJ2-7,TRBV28,CASSFSASKVHEQYF,TGTGCCAGCAGTTTTTCCGCGAGTAAGGTCCACGAGCAGTACTTC
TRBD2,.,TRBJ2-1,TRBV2,CASRGTSGNNEQFF,TGTGCCAGCAGGGGGACTAGTGGAAACAATGAGCAGTTCTTC
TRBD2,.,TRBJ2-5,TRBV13,CASSSRLAGGGETQYF,TGTGCCAGCAGCTCAAGACTAGCGGGAGGTGGGGAGACCCAGTACTTC
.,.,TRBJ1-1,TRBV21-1,CASSSGTGNTEAFF,TGTGCCAGCAGCTCAGGGACGGGAAACACTGAAGCTTTCTTT
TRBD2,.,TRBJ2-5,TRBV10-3,CAISETSGRANRQETQYF,TGTGCCATCAGTGAGACTAGCGGGAGGGCCAATCGACAAGAGACCCAGTACTTC
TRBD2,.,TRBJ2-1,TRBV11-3,CASSSLPGLAGGNNEQFF,TGTGCCAGCAGCTCCCTACCCGGACTAGCGGGAGGGAACAATGAGCAGTTCTTC
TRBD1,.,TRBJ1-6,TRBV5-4,CASSQGGGVTVDSPLHF,TGTGCCAGCAGCCAGGGGGGAGGGGTGACCGTAGATTCACCCCTCCACTTT
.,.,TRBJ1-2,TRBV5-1,CASSFGQAIGYTF,TGCGCCAGCAGCTTCGGGCAGGCAATAGGCTACACCTTC
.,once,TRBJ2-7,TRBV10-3,CAIRSGFSSYEQYF,TGTGCCATCAGATCAGGCTTTAGCTCCTACGAGCAGTACTTC
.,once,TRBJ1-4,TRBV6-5,CASSEIEKLFF,TGTGCCAGCAGTGAAATTGAAAAACTGTTTTTT
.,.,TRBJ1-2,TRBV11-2,CASSATGNGYTF,TGTGCCAGCAGCGCCACAGGGAATGGCTACACCTTC
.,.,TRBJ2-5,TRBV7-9,CASSLIGETQYF,TGTGCCAGCAGCTTAATTGGGGAGACCCAGTACTTC
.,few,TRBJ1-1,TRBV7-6,CASSARDNTEAFF,TGTGCCAGCAGCGCAAGGGACAACACTGAAGCTTTCTTT
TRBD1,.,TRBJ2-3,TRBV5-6,CASLPQGGTDTQYF,TGTGCCAGTCTGCCACAGGGGGGCACAGATACGCAGTATTTT
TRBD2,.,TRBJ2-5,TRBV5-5,CASSLASGTRGQETQYF,TGTGCCAGCAGCTTGGCTTCCGGGACTAGGGGCCAAGAGACCCAGTACTTC
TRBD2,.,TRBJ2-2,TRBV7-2,CASSLGLAANGGELFF,TGTGCCAGCAGCTTGGGACTAGCGGCAAATGGCGGGGAGCTGTTTTTT
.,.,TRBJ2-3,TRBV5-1,CASSLALANRVTDTQYF,TGCGCCAGCAGCTTGGCATTGGCAAACAGGGTCACAGATACGCAGTATTTT
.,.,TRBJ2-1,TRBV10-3,CAISADNEQFF,TGTGCCATCAGTGCCGACAATGAGCAGTTCTTC
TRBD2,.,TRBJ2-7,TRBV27,CASSGTSGTRNEQYF,TGTGCCAGCAGTGGCACTAGCGGCACAAGGAACGAGCAGTACTTC
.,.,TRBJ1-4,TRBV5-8,CASSLVIRDTPEKLFF,TGTGCCAGCAGCTTGGTAATTAGGGACACACCTGAAAAACTGTTTTTT
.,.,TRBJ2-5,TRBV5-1,CASSLAVEETQYF,TGCGCCAGCAGCTTGGCAGTCGAAGAGACCCAGTACTTC
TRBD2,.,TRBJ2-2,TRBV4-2,CASSQLAGLGFGTGELFF,TGTGCCAGCAGCCAATTAGCGGGGCTGGGGTTCGGCACCGGGGAGCTGTTTTTT
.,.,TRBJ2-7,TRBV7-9,CASSPPSAGYEQYF,TGTGCCAGCAGCCCTCCTAGCGCGGGTTACGAGCAGTACTTC
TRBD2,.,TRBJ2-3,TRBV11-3,CASSLGTSLSTDTQYF,TGTGCCAGCAGCTTAGGGACTAGCCTAAGCACAGATACGCAGTATTTT
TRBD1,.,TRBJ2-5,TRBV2,CASGPGQAGRETQYF,TGTGCCAGCGGTCCGGGACAGGCCGGGAGAGAGACCCAGTACTTC
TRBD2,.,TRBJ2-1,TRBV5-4,CASSRSGTSGRFSDEQFF,TGTGCCAGCAGCCGATCCGGGACTAGCGGGAGGTTCAGCGATGAGCAGTTCTTC